This T cell receptor beta chain originates from a study of T cell repertoires in cytomegalovirus infection (dated by TCRdb to about 2019). About the investigation overall: Because public TCR beta signatures pointed to carriage of CMV infection together with the matching HLA type, the HLA type of each donor mattered for the analysis.

Overall study outcomes, separate from this receptor: In the ex vivo response, HLA-C-restricted CMV-specific TCR beta clonotypes were dominant, and in two of eight donors the single most frequent clonotype came from this HLA-C-restricted group. Carriers of CMV infection plus the relevant HLA type were discriminated by the cumulative frequency of public TCR beta family members in the study cohort and in an independent roughly 400-donor cohort.

Instrument used: Illumina HiSeq 1500. TCRdb reran the public reads through fastp at Q25 and MiXCR, keeping productive beta chains. Records with the same CDR3 protein are collapsed into one entry carrying the most frequent genes and DNA. Recorded for this sample are fewer than 550,000 distinct CDR3 sequences; 16% of them occurred a single time. Of the sample, 20% to 30% falls within the top ten clones. Unmatched junction bases come to 8, with V trimmed by 3 bases and J by 6 bases. The CDR3 contains 16 residues, cysteine and phenylalanine counted. The read is trimmed to its CDR3 DNA, 48 bases read in frame from base 1. CDR1 MDHEN and CDR2 SYDVKM are derived from the germline V gene. The table lists this clonotype with a few counts. The clone's antigen remains unknown. No clone much larger than this one lies a single base away; base qualities are absent.

The receptor's source is a human donor in good health (CMV status not recorded). Some clones in this sample may be carry-over from other donors' samples. The rearrangement combines TRBV28 with TRBJ2-2, with 9 middle bases fitting TRBD1. Source material: CD8+ T cells from PBMCs. In nucleotides, the sequence is TGTGCCAGCAGTTTCCGGGACAGGGAATATCCCGGGGAGCTGTTTTTT. Its product reads: CASSFRDREYPGELFF.